The 3 T cell receptor beta chains presented below share a single source sample, sequenced in a study of blood T cell repertoires in COVID-19. Clones were sequenced by immunoSEQ multiplex PCR, and TCRdb holds only the in-frame ones, with some missing. The table has some 360,000 clones, about nine tenths seen once; the top ten hold 3% to 4.5%. The sample taken for sequencing was peripheral blood. All receptors come from a woman aged 55-70 years with COVID-19, enrolled during active disease.

This chain uses TRBV5-6 with TRBJ2-6; D uncertain. CDR1 and CDR2 (germline): SGHDT, YYEEEE. This CDR3 region has 18 residues. V lost 4 bases and J 3 bases, leaving 20 bases between the germline ends. The DNA for the CDR3 is TGTGCCAGCAGCGAAGCTTCTGTCGCTCGTGGTGGGGCCAACGTCCTGACTTTC. The encoded protein is CASSEASVARGGANVLTF.

The chain carries TRBV6-5 and TRBJ1-2; the D gene is possibly TRBD1 (6 bases). The germline V and J ends were trimmed by 6 bases and 5 bases, with 10 bases remaining between them. This CDR3 region has 12 residues. Germline V lookup: CDR1 MNHEY, CDR2 SVGAGI. DNA of the CDR3: TGTGCCAGCAGCTATCAGGGGTATGGCTACACCTTC. Encoded protein: CASSYQGYGYTF.

This chain joins TRBV5-1 and TRBJ2-3, with 9 bases fitting TRBD2. The ends lost 0 bases at V and 6 bases at J; junction bases unmatched: 5. This CDR3 has 15 residues. CDR1 and CDR2 from the germline V gene are SGHRS and YFSETQ. CDR3 sequence reads: CASSLGGGATDTQYF. DNA for the CDR3: TGCGCCAGCAGCTTGGGCGGGGGGGCAACTGATACGCAGTATTTT. The full variable domain, rest sourced from reference TRBV5-1 and TRBJ2-3, is KAGVTQTPRYLIKTRGQQVTLSCSPISGHRSVSWYQQTPGQGLQFLFEYFSETQRNKGNFPGRFSGRQFSNSRSEMNVSTLELGDSALYLCASSLGGGATDTQYFGPGTRLTVL.